This T cell receptor beta chain was sequenced for a study of T cell clones after liver transplantation. Study outcomes and limitations: Post-transplant, graft-donor-reactive CD4 TCRbeta sequences in blood dropped significantly in 5 of 8 subjects. A larger donor-reactive than third-party decline suggested partial antigen-specific deletion.

CD3+CD4+ and CD3+CD8+ cells were FACS-sorted from thawed unstimulated PBMCs. Using immunoSEQ multiplex PCR, the repertoire was profiled, and TCRdb retains in-frame clones only, with some absent. The sample lists about 45,000 clones, 86% seen once, with about 2.6% in the top ten. Germline V gene sequence: CDR1 LNHDA, CDR2 SQIVND (reference sequence). The V and J ends lost 7 bases and 3 bases respectively, with 15 bases between them. The CDR3 length is 15 residues. On this clone: What it binds is not known.

The chain has TRBV19 and TRBJ1-4; TRBD1 is a possible D gene (5 bases). The specimen was CD4+ T cells from blood, collected 24 months after liver transplant. The clonotype was recovered from a human patient who received a liver transplant. These T cells may partly come from the graft donor. The CDR3 sequence is CASTPRQGPNEKLFF. In DNA, the CDR3 is TGTGCCAGTACCCCCCGGCAGGGACCTAATGAAAAACTGTTTTTT. The variable domain in full, completed from reference TRBV19 and TRBJ1-4, reads DGGITQSPKYLFRKEGQNVTLSCEQNLNHDAMYWYRQDPGQGLRLIYYSQIVNDFQKGDIAEGYSVSREKKESFPLTVTSAQKNPTAFYLCASTPRQGPNEKLFFGSGTQLSVL.